One T cell receptor beta chain is described in this entry. The data derive from a study of CD8 T cells in Susac syndrome. This CDR3 spans 11 amino acids. Germline values: CDR1 SQVTM, CDR2 ANQGSEA. Trimming left V 6 bases short and J 8 bases short, with 11 bases between. After extraction with the RNeasy kit, about 0.5 to 1 ug of the RNA was reverse transcribed using random hexamers. A single record per CDR3 protein comes from TCRdb applying MiXCR to the immunoSEQ multiplex PCR reads. Seen here are a few hundred thousand distinct CDR3 sequences, roughly 85% observed once, and the top ten hold about 0.11%.

This clonotype originated in a human donor with multiple sclerosis. V gene TRBV29-1 combines with J gene TRBJ2-1; D is undetermined. What was sequenced was CD8+ T cells from PBMCs. CDR3 sequence: CSVADPHEQFF. The CDR3 region has the DNA TGCAGCGTCGCCGACCCCCATGAGCAGTTCTTC.